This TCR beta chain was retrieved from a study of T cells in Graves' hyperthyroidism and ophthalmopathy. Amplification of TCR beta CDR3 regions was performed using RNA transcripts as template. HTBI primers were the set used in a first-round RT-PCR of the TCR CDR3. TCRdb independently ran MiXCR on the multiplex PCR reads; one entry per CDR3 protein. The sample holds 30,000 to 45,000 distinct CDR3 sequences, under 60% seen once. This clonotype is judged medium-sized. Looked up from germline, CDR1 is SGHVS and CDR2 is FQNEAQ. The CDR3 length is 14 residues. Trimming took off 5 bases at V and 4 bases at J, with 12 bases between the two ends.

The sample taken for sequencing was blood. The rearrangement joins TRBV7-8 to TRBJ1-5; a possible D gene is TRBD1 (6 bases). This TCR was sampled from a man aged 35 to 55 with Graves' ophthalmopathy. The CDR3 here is CASSLGHNNQPQHF. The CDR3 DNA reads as TGTGCCAGCAGCCTGGGACACAATAATCAGCCCCAGCATTTT.